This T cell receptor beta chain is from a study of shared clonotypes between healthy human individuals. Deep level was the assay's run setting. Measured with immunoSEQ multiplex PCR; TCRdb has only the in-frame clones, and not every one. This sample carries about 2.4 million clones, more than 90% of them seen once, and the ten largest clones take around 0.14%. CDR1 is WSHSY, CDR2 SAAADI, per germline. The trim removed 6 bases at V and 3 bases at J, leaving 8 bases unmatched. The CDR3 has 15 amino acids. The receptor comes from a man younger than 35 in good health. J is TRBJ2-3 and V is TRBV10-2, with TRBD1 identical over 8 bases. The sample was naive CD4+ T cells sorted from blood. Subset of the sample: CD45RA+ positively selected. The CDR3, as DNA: TGCGCCAGCAGACCCGGACAGGGTAGGACAGATACGCAGTATTTT. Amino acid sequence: CASRPGQGRTDTQYF.